This T cell receptor beta chain was recovered during a study of blood T cell repertoires in COVID-19. Study-wide context: The origin of the acute and convalescent COVID-19 samples was the United States, Italy and Spain. From T cells, B-cell-depleted T cells, or PBMCs came the material, which was cDNA or gDNA.

The CDR3 length is 13 residues. V lost 7 bases and J lost 6, with 16 bases in between. Germline V gene sequence: CDR1 SQVTM, CDR2 ANQGSEA. Original analysis: Counts of nucleated cells, estimated from reference gene primer amplification, were obtained. Libraries were prepared by immunoSEQ multiplex PCR; TCRdb keeps only in-frame clonotypes and omits some of them. V and J calls and clone size are as listed in that table; D and trimming were resolved from the DNA. The sample gives 250,000 or so clones, over 75% of which show up once; 0.7% to 0.85% is in the top ten. This chain uses TRBV29-1 with TRBJ1-5, with a tentative D call TRBD1 (5 bases). Sequencing was carried out using peripheral blood. This sequence was found in a woman aged 25 to 39 with acute or convalescent COVID-19. CDR3 in amino acids: CSARTRSSQPQHF. DNA for the CDR3: TGCAGCGCAAGGACAAGGTCGAGTCAGCCCCAGCATTTT.